Each of the 32 T cell receptor beta chains below was sequenced from the same sample in a study of cytomegalovirus exposure and HLA in healthy donors. The PCR made use of 60 Vbeta and 13 Jbeta primers. The repertoire was sequenced with immunoSEQ multiplex PCR; TCRdb's copy has only in-frame clones and lacks some. The sample shows approximately 100,000 clones, around 76% of them seen only once. What was sequenced was PBMCs. The source is a woman between 45 and 65 years old in good health and CMV-seropositive.

The CDR3 loop reads CATSRDGLGFSPYEQYF. For the CDR3, the DNA is TGTGCCACCAGCAGAGATGGATTGGGCTTTTCACCCTACGAGCAGTACTTC. The J gene is TRBJ2-7, the V gene TRBV15; D remains unclear. V lost 0 bases to trimming and J lost 2 bases, with 17 bases between them. The CDR3 has 17 residues. Germline CDR1 LNHNV, CDR2 YYDKDF (reference sequence).

V usage is TRBV5-4 and J usage is TRBJ2-7; D is unclear. The CDR3 runs 12 residues. V was shortened by 3 bases and J by 1 base, with 5 bases between the two germline ends. Germline CDR1 is SGHNT and CDR2 is YYREEE (reference sequence). The CDR3 sequence: CASSYRSYEQYF. CDR3 nucleotides: TGTGCCAGCAGCTACCGGTCCTACGAGCAGTACTTC.

The chain carries TRBV30 and TRBJ2-3, with 9 bases that match TRBD2. Per the germline V gene, CDR1 is GTSNPN and CDR2 is SVGIG (reference sequence). The CDR3 length is 16 residues. V lost 0 bases to trimming and J lost 4 bases; unmatched junction nucleotides: 8. The CDR3 bases are TGTGCCTGGAGTGTAGGTCTAGCGGGGACCTCAGATACGCAGTATTTT. It translates to CAWSVGLAGTSDTQYF.

This clone was counted once. The chain links TRBV18 to TRBJ2-3; 10 bases fit TRBD1. The CDR3 totals 19 residues. The ends lost 1 base at V and 4 bases at J; junction bases unmatched: 14. The germline V gene has CDR1 KGHSH and CDR2 LQKENI. The CDR3 DNA reads TGTGCCAGCTCACCACTGGTATGGGCCCGGGACAGGGGTTCAGATACGCAGTATTTT. Translated, it gives CASSPLVWARDRGSDTQYF.

V is TRBV7-2 and J is TRBJ1-5, with 7 bases fitting TRBD1. J gave up 6 bases and V 4 bases, and 6 bases lay outside the gene matches. The CDR3 sequence is 14 residues long. Germline V gene lookup returns CDR1 SGHTA and CDR2 FQGNSA. The CDR3 loop reads CASSSSGQVQPQHF. DNA for the CDR3: TGTGCCAGCAGCTCCAGCGGACAGGTTCAGCCCCAGCATTTT.

This clone came up once. The CDR3 nucleotides are TGTGCCAGCAGCTTAGCGCGGGAGGCTTCCTGGGCTGAAGCTTTCTTT. Amino acid sequence: CASSLAREASWAEAFF. The rearrangement links TRBV7-8 to TRBJ1-1; the D is unclear. Germline CDR1 SGHVS, CDR2 FQNEAQ. Between the trimmed V and J ends, which lost 0 bases and 6 bases, there was a span of 17 bases. The CDR3 spans 16 residues.

This chain joins TRBV7-9 and TRBJ1-4; D is unresolved. CDR1 and CDR2 (germline): SEHNR, FQNEAQ (reference sequence). The CDR3 contains 15 residues. Trimming stripped 5 bases from V and 6 bases from J, with 16 bases between. This chain's CDR3 is CASSLLGSMDEKLFF. CDR3 bases: TGTGCCAGCAGCCTTCTTGGTAGCATGGATGAAAAACTGTTTTTT.

J is TRBJ1-2 and V is TRBV27, with 8 bases matching TRBD1. V gave up 4 bases and J gave up 7 bases; unmatched junction bases: 11. CDR3 length: 15 amino acids. Looked up from germline, CDR1 is MNHEY and CDR2 is SMNVEV (reference sequence). The CDR3 nucleotides read TGTGCCAGCAGTTCGCCGGGACAGGCGCCGGGTGGCTACACCTTC. This codes for CASSSPGQAPGGYTF.

This clone was found many times. The J gene is TRBJ1-1, the V gene TRBV19; D unclear. CDR3 length: 13 residues. The germline V gene encodes CDR1 LNHDA and CDR2 SQIVND (reference sequence). The CDR3 bases are TGTGCAACCCTTGGCAGTTGGAACACTGAAGCTTTCTTT. Translating it yields CATLGSWNTEAFF.

The chain couples TRBV13 to TRBJ2-3; a possible D gene is TRBD1 (5 bases). The CDR3 totals 13 residues. CDR1 and CDR2 from the germline V gene are PRHDT and FYEKMQ (reference sequence). V lost 8 bases, J lost 4 bases, and 13 bases lay in between. The CDR3 DNA reads TGTGCCAGCGTCAGGGATTCGGCAGATACGCAGTATTTT. Protein: CASVRDSADTQYF.

V and J are TRBV19 and TRBJ1-4, with a tentative D call TRBD1 (5 bases). This CDR3 is built from 14 residues. CDR1 is LNHDA and CDR2 is SQIVND in the germline V gene (reference sequence). The germline V and J ends were trimmed by 5 bases and 8 bases, with 15 bases remaining between them. CDR3 protein: CASSLGTGGEKLFF. As DNA, the CDR3 is TGTGCCAGTAGTCTTGGGACGGGAGGGGAAAAACTGTTTTTT.

The gene calls are TRBV6-5 and TRBJ2-1; maybe TRBD2 (7 bases). The V and J ends lost 6 bases and 13 bases respectively, with 16 bases between them. The CDR3 has 12 residues. Germline V gene data show CDR1 as MNHEY and CDR2 as SVGAGI. The CDR3 loop reads CASSRGASDQFF. Here the CDR3 DNA reads TGTGCCAGCAGCCGGGGGGCCAGTGATCAGTTCTTC.

This clone was counted a few times. V and J are TRBV6-5 and TRBJ1-5; D unresolved. The CDR3 sequence is 16 residues long. V was pared by 4 bases and J by 0 bases, with 13 bases between. CDR1 MNHEY and CDR2 SVGAGI come from the germline V gene. CDR3 residues: CASSSEPYYSNQPQHF. The CDR3, as DNA: TGTGCCAGCAGTTCCGAACCGTACTATAGCAATCAGCCCCAGCATTTT.

J is TRBJ1-4 and V is TRBV18; no clear D. CDR1 is KGHSH and CDR2 is LQKENI in the germline V gene. CDR3 length: 14 amino acids. V lost 1 base and J lost 4, with 7 bases in between. As DNA, the CDR3 is TGTGCCAGCTCACCACGAGGGAGTAATGAAAAACTGTTTTTT. Encoded protein: CASSPRGSNEKLFF. The entire variable domain, with the rest obtained from reference TRBV18 and TRBJ1-4, is as follows: NAGVMQNPRHLVRRRGQEARLRCSPMKGHSHVYWYRQLPEEGLKFMVYLQKENIIDESGMPKERFSAEFPKEGPSILRIQQVVRGDSAAYFCASSPRGSNEKLFFGSGTQLSVL.

The V call is TRBV6-5, the J call TRBJ1-2; D is possibly TRBD1 (6 bases). CDR1 is MNHEY, CDR2 SVGAGI, per germline. CDR3 length: 14 residues. V dropped 0 bases and J dropped 4 bases, with 9 bases sitting between them. The CDR3 DNA is TGTGCCAGCAGTTACTCCACAGGGACCTATGGCTACACCTTC. Translated: CASSYSTGTYGYTF.

This rearrangement joins TRBV30 to TRBJ1-2; D not certain. From germline, CDR1 is GTSNPN and CDR2 SVGIG (reference sequence). Trimming took 0 bases from V and 8 from J, leaving 13 bases between them. The CDR3 loop spans 13 amino acids. CDR3 sequence: CAWSVLSSGGYTF. The DNA for the CDR3 is TGTGCCTGGAGTGTACTCTCCAGCGGCGGCTACACCTTC.

This chain joins TRBV15 and TRBJ2-1, with 8 bases identical to TRBD2. Germline V gene sequence: CDR1 LNHNV, CDR2 YYDKDF (reference sequence). CDR3 length: 18 residues. V trimming: 0 bases; J trimming: 6 bases; junction bases outside the gene matches: 13. As DNA, the CDR3 is TGTGCCACCAGCAGAGATCTGTTCGGGGCGGGAGGACGCAATGAGCAGTTCTTC. Amino acids: CATSRDLFGAGGRNEQFF.

This rearrangement joins TRBV5-1 to TRBJ1-1; D not resolved. CDR3 size: 13 residues. The V gene lost 3 bases and the J gene lost 1 base, with 7 bases spanning the gap. Germline V CDR1 and CDR2: SGHRS, YFSETQ. As DNA, the CDR3 is TGCGCCAGCAGCTCAACTCGGAACACTGAAGCTTTCTTT. It specifies CASSSTRNTEAFF.

The chain joins TRBV18 to TRBJ1-2, with 10 nucleotides matching TRBD1. The length of the CDR3 is 15 residues. CDR1 is KGHSH, CDR2 LQKENI, per germline. Losses at the gene ends were 4 bases for V and 8 bases for J; bases not matched to a gene: 10. The CDR3 protein is CASSQTLGQGDGYTF. CDR3 in DNA: TGTGCCAGCTCACAAACCCTCGGACAGGGGGACGGCTACACCTTC.

V and J are TRBV14 and TRBJ2-7, with unresolved D. V was pared by 1 base and J by 2 bases, with 6 bases between. The CDR3 has 13 amino acids. Per the germline V gene, CDR1 is SGHDN and CDR2 is FVKESK. CDR3 in DNA: TGTGCCAGCAGCCAAGTATTCCCCTACGAGCAGTACTTC. Translated: CASSQVFPYEQYF.

This clone came up once. V is TRBV5-1 and J is TRBJ2-5; 7 bases are shared with TRBD1. V lost 7 bases, J lost 5 bases, and 14 bases stayed unmatched. CDR1 and CDR2 from the germline V gene are SGHRS and YFSETQ. The CDR3 contains 15 residues. CDR3 bases: TGCGCCAGCCTAGAAGGGGAGACAGGGTCGGAGACCCAGTACTTC. The encoded protein is CASLEGETGSETQYF.

The J gene is TRBJ1-5, the V gene TRBV9; possible D gene TRBD1, 5 bases. The CDR3 runs 14 residues. Germline CDR1 SGDLS, CDR2 YYNGEE. V lost 4 bases and J 7 bases, leaving 15 bases between the germline ends. This CDR3 reads CASSSFGGGQPQHF. CDR3 DNA sequence: TGTGCCAGCAGCTCCTTCGGGGGTGGCCAGCCCCAGCATTTT.

The chain recombines TRBV9 with TRBJ1-2; D ambiguous. There are 13 residues in the CDR3. CDR1 and CDR2 from the germline V gene are SGDLS and YYNGEE. Trimming stripped 1 base from V and 8 bases from J, with 12 bases between. The CDR3 spells CASSVTSGAGYTF. The CDR3, as DNA: TGTGCCAGCAGCGTAACGTCAGGTGCCGGCTACACCTTC.

The CDR3 loop reads CASRKGQFSNQPQHF. CDR3 nucleotide sequence: TGTGCCAGCAGGAAAGGACAGTTCAGCAATCAGCCCCAGCATTTT. The chain combines TRBV6-5 with TRBJ1-5; D is perhaps TRBD1 (6 bases). Germline V CDR1 and CDR2: MNHEY, SVGAGI. The length of the CDR3 is 15 residues. V gave up 6 bases and J gave up 1 base, with 13 bases separating them.

V and J are TRBV9 and TRBJ1-1; D is possibly TRBD1 (5 bases). Germline assignment: CDR1 SGDLS and CDR2 YYNGEE. Trimming removed 5 bases from V and 4 bases from J, with 6 bases in between. The CDR3 consists of 11 residues. CDR3 DNA: TGTGCCAGCAGTACAGGCACTGAAGCTTTCTTT. This encodes CASSTGTEAFF.

The chain recombines TRBV18 with TRBJ2-1; 7 bases match TRBD1. Germline CDR1 and CDR2: KGHSH and LQKENI. V gave up 6 bases and J gave up 4 bases; unmatched junction bases: 18. CDR3 length equals 18 residues. The CDR3 here is CASSPPGQKTGKYNEQFF. The CDR3, as DNA: TGTGCCAGCTCCCCCCCGGGACAGAAAACAGGAAAATACAATGAGCAGTTCTTC.

V gene TRBV25-1 combines with J gene TRBJ2-6; 9 bases match TRBD1. The junction had 7 bases not matched to a gene; V was cut back by 4 bases and J by 0 bases. This CDR3 region has 18 residues. In germline, CDR1 is MGHDK, CDR2 SYGVNS. This chain's CDR3 is CASSGYRGHLSGANVLTF. CDR3 sequence (DNA): TGTGCCAGCAGTGGCTACAGGGGGCATCTCTCTGGGGCCAACGTCCTGACTTTC.

This clone has just a few counts. The V gene is TRBV7-3, the J gene TRBJ1-1; D is ambiguous. Trimming took off 3 bases at V and 3 bases at J, with 8 bases between the two ends. Germline CDR1 reads SGHTA; CDR2 reads FQGTGA. The CDR3 totals 13 residues. CDR3 sequence: CASSFSPDTEAFF. Written as DNA, the CDR3 is TGTGCCAGCAGCTTCTCTCCGGACACTGAAGCTTTCTTT.

The rearrangement links TRBV6-4 to TRBJ2-1, with TRBD2 matching over 8 bases. With V trimmed by 0 bases and J by 9 bases, 4 bases remained unmatched. CDR3 length equals 14 residues. Looked up from germline, CDR1 is MRHNA and CDR2 is SNTAGT. CDR3 DNA: TGTGCCAGCAGTGACTCTAGCGGGGTCACTGAGCAGTTCTTC. Protein: CASSDSSGVTEQFF.

The V call is TRBV9, the J call TRBJ2-1, with D possibly being TRBD2 (6 bases). The CDR3 runs 12 residues. The germline gives CDR1 SGDLS, CDR2 YYNGEE. V was shortened by 3 bases and J by 6 bases, with 7 bases between the two germline ends. Written as DNA, the CDR3 is TGTGCCAGCAGCGCGGGACTCAATGAGCAGTTCTTC. It specifies CASSAGLNEQFF.

The rearrangement links TRBV7-2 to TRBJ1-1; unclear D gene. Per the germline V gene, CDR1 is SGHTA and CDR2 is FQGNSA. The V and J ends lost 5 bases and 3 bases respectively, with 10 bases between them. This CDR3 has 13 residues. CDR3 DNA sequence: TGTGCCAGCAGCCCCCGGAGGGACACTGAAGCTTTCTTT. Translated: CASSPRRDTEAFF. The entire variable domain, with the rest obtained from reference TRBV7-2 and TRBJ1-1, is as follows: GAGVSQSPSNKVTEKGKDVELRCDPISGHTALYWYRQSLGQGLEFLIYFQGNSAPDKSGLPSDRFSAERTGGSVSTLTIQRTQQEDSAVYLCASSPRRDTEAFFGQGTRLTVV.

The chain carries TRBV5-1 and TRBJ1-2; possibly TRBD1 for D (6 bases). The germline gives CDR1 SGHRS, CDR2 YFSETQ. The CDR3 contains 13 residues. Trimming stripped 1 base from V and 8 bases from J, with 12 bases between. For the CDR3, the DNA is TGCGCCAGCAGCTTGTCAGGGGAGGGCGGCTACACCTTC. It translates to CASSLSGEGGYTF.